This T cell receptor (beta chain) was observed in a study of T cells after yellow fever vaccination. TCRdb analysed the 5' RACE reads with MiXCR anew, one entry per CDR3 protein. The data show under 40,000 distinct CDR3 sequences, around 7% seen once. A few counts support this clonotype. This TCR derives from a man younger than 30 who received the YFV17D yellow fever vaccine. Sequences were derived from PBMCs, either bulk or a sorted T-cell subset (CD4+, CD8+, memory, or dextramer-sorted; not recorded which), sampled on the day of the first yellow fever vaccination.

Written as DNA, the CDR3 is TGCAGTGCTAGGGGGGAGACAGGGAGCGAGCAGTACGTC. Translating gives CSARGETGSEQYV. The chain couples TRBV20-1 to TRBJ2-7; 7 bases fit TRBD1. Per the germline V gene, CDR1 is DFQATT and CDR2 is SNEGSKA (reference sequence). Unmatched junction bases numbered 8, after V lost 3 bases and J lost 6 bases. The CDR3 spans 13 residues.